This T cell receptor beta chain stems from a study of response to subunit inactivated influenza vaccine. TCRdb ran MiXCR on the RT-PCR reads and lists one entry per CDR3 protein. The sample shows 650,000 to 800,000 distinct CDR3 sequences, approximately 15% of them seen only once. The study's findings and limits: The authors suggested that every seasonal influenza vaccination recruits few new T cells.

This clonotype has more than one count but fewer than ten. Antigen unknown. The TCR sequence derives from a man aged 45-60 years who received an inactivated influenza vaccine. Material: PBMCs from blood, obtained approximately 15 days before vaccination.

CDR3 nucleotides: TGCGCCAGCAGCTTGGGTCACCAAGTGAACACTGAAGCTTTCTTT. It yields the protein CASSLGHQVNTEAFF. The J gene is TRBJ1-1, the V gene TRBV5-1; no clear D gene. The germline V gene encodes CDR1 SGHRS and CDR2 YFSETQ. The V end lost 0 bases, the J end lost 0 bases, and 9 bases lay between the germline ends. CDR3 length: 15 residues.